These T cell receptor beta chains were read from a single sample in a study of blood T cell dynamics during melanoma immunotherapy. TCRdb keeps only in-frame clones here, not all; method: immunoSEQ multiplex PCR. Among over 15,000 clones listed, 83% were seen once. The source material was blood, sampled from a patient treated with checkpoint blockade. All receptors derive from a human donor with melanoma. Each CDR3 is given with its conserved first and last residue. The order of the fields is V gene, J gene, clone size, D gene, CDR3 protein, CDR3 DNA. A D gene is named only where the DNA matches it firmly. Some rows have no size entry. The others give once, few or many, or a class for an expanded clone.

TRBV10-3	TRBJ2-3	-	TRBD2	CAISESVFPKLAGGPRTDTQYF	TGTGCCATCAGTGAGTCAGTGTTCCCCAAGCTAGCGGGAGGGCCTCGTACAGATACGCAGTATTTT
TRBV7-9	TRBJ2-4	-	-	CASSPAPLIAKNIQYF	TGTGCCAGCAGCCCCGCTCCCCTAATAGCCAAAAACATTCAGTACTTC
TRBV2	TRBJ2-7	-	TRBD2	CASSESYLAGEQYF	TGTGCCAGCAGTGAAAGCTACTTAGCGGGTGAGCAGTACTTC
TRBV9	TRBJ1-3	-	-	CASSVEGEGTGNTIYF	TGTGCCAGCAGCGTAGAGGGGGAAGGTACCGGGAACACCATATATTTT
TRBV7-8	TRBJ2-7	-	TRBD1	CASRPGQGAWEQYF	TGTGCCAGCAGACCGGGACAGGGGGCATGGGAGCAGTACTTC
TRBV2	TRBJ1-5	few	TRBD1	CASSDRTGGRQPQHF	TGTGCCAGCAGTGATAGGACAGGGGGCAGACAGCCCCAGCATTTT
TRBV29-1	TRBJ2-1	-	TRBD2	CSVDPGGTYNEQFF	TGCAGCGTTGATCCCGGGGGGACTTACAATGAGCAGTTCTTC
TRBV28	TRBJ2-7	-	TRBD1	CASRSGQGLTYEQYF	TGTGCCAGCAGATCCGGACAGGGCCTAACCTACGAGCAGTACTTC
TRBV7-9	TRBJ2-5	-	-	CASSPNLRELETQYF	TGTGCCAGCAGCCCGAACTTGAGGGAGCTAGAGACCCAGTACTTC
TRBV6-5	TRBJ2-2	once	-	CASSYRGTGELFF	TGTGCCAGCAGTTACAGGGGCACCGGGGAGCTGTTTTTT
TRBV5-1	TRBJ1-1	once	TRBD1	CASSSGQAGTEAFF	TGCGCCAGCAGCTCCGGACAGGCTGGCACTGAAGCTTTCTTT
TRBV7-9	TRBJ1-2	-	-	CASSLYESPLGYTF	TGTGCCAGCAGCTTGTATGAATCTCCCTTAGGCTACACCTTC
TRBV7-8	TRBJ1-5	-	-	CASSPRTVQPQHF	TGTGCCAGCAGCCCCAGGACAGTTCAGCCCCAGCATTTT
TRBV5-5	TRBJ1-2	-	-	CASSLRTLTDGYTF	TGTGCCAGCAGCTTGCGGACCTTGACTGATGGCTACACCTTC
TRBV2	TRBJ2-7	-	-	CASIPAHGQYF	TGTGCCAGCATCCCCGCTCATGGGCAGTACTTC
TRBV11-1	TRBJ2-1	-	TRBD2	CASSFAGDYNEQFF	TGTGCCAGCAGCTTCGCGGGAGATTACAATGAGCAGTTCTTC
TRBV4-3	TRBJ1-5	-	-	CASSRRAGGGQPQHF	TGCGCCAGCAGCCGACGCGCCGGGGGGGGACAGCCCCAGCATTTT
TRBV28	TRBJ1-2	-	-	CASRIDAFNYGYTF	TGTGCCAGCAGGATTGACGCCTTTAACTATGGCTACACCTTC
TRBV5-5	TRBJ2-7	-	-	CASSSALVYEQYF	TGTGCCAGCAGCTCGGCTCTCGTCTACGAGCAGTACTTC
TRBV5-1	TRBJ2-1	-	-	CASSSLGQNNEQFF	TGCGCCAGCAGCAGTTTGGGACAAAACAATGAGCAGTTCTTC